Below are 25 T cell receptor beta chains sequenced from a single sample in a study of cytomegalovirus exposure and HLA in healthy donors. Amplification used 60 Vbeta primers and 13 Jbeta primers. The method was immunoSEQ multiplex PCR; TCRdb's version includes in-frame clones alone and lacks a portion of them. The table records a few hundred thousand clones, about 80% of them present only once. The specimen was PBMCs. These receptor sequences come from a woman aged 55-70 years in good health and CMV-seropositive.

This clone has a handful of counts. This sequence joins TRBV4-1 and TRBJ2-2; maybe TRBD1 (6 bases). The V and J ends lost 4 bases and 4 bases respectively, with 10 bases between them. Germline lookup yields CDR1 MGHRA and CDR2 YSYEKL. The CDR3 runs 14 residues. The CDR3 DNA sequence: TGCGCCAGCAGCCCAGGGGCTGTCACCGGGGAGCTGTTTTTT. This sequence encodes CASSPGAVTGELFF.

The chain couples TRBV5-6 to TRBJ2-2, with TRBD1 as a possible D gene (6 bases). V lost 1 base and J 6 bases, leaving 19 bases between the germline ends. Germline V gene lookup returns CDR1 SGHDT and CDR2 YYEEEE. The CDR3 is 17 residues long. CDR3 DNA: TGTGCCAGCAGCTTGACGGTCGGCAGGGGAGATCCCGGGGAGCTGTTTTTT. Protein sequence: CASSLTVGRGDPGELFF.

This clone is a singleton in its sample. This chain's CDR3 is CASQTKGADSYNEQFF. The CDR3 DNA sequence: TGTGCCAGCCAAACAAAAGGCGCGGACTCCTACAATGAGCAGTTCTTC. The chain is built from TRBV7-8 and TRBJ2-1; no firm D call. V shed 8 bases and J shed 0 bases, with 17 bases lying between them. This CDR3 is built from 16 residues. CDR1 is SGHVS, CDR2 FQNEAQ, per germline.

The rearrangement uses TRBV7-3 and TRBJ2-3; no definite D call. CDR1 is SGHTA, CDR2 FQGTGA, per germline. The CDR3 is 14 residues long. The V end was cut by 2 bases, the J end by 3 bases, with 9 bases between. CDR3 protein: CASSLLSLTDTQYF. The CDR3 region has the DNA TGTGCCAGCAGCTTACTTAGCCTGACAGATACGCAGTATTTT.

V and J are TRBV27 and TRBJ2-7; D is possibly TRBD1 (6 bases). The germline V gene has CDR1 MNHEY and CDR2 SMNVEV (reference sequence). Trimming stripped 4 bases from V and 2 bases from J, with 12 bases between. The CDR3 totals 14 residues. The CDR3 is CASSYRDTTYEQYF. The CDR3 DNA follows: TGTGCCAGCAGTTACCGGGACACCACCTACGAGCAGTACTTC.

V usage is TRBV4-1 and J usage is TRBJ1-1, with D perhaps TRBD1 (6 bases). V gave up 0 bases and J gave up 5 bases, with 16 bases separating them. Germline loops: CDR1 MGHRA, CDR2 YSYEKL. The CDR3 is 16 amino acids. The CDR3 nucleotides are TGCGCCAGCAGCCAAGATGGGCGGGGGGCGGTGACTGAAGCTTTCTTT. The encoded protein is CASSQDGRGAVTEAFF.

The chain has TRBV14 and TRBJ2-1; D might be TRBD1 (5 bases). CDR1 and CDR2 from the germline V gene are SGHDN and FVKESK. Deletions cut 8 bases from V and 1 base from J, with 21 bases between. This CDR3 has 17 residues. The CDR3 DNA reads as TGTGCCAGCTTCACCTACGACTGGGGCCGTTCCTACAATGAGCAGTTCTTC. Residues: CASFTYDWGRSYNEQFF.

The chain uses TRBV27 and TRBJ1-1; D gene unclear. V was shortened by 3 bases and J by 1 base, with 12 bases between the two germline ends. The germline CDR1 and CDR2 sequences are MNHEY and SMNVEV (reference sequence). The CDR3 consists of 15 residues. CDR3 nucleotides: TGTGCCAGCAGTTTGCAGCGTGTACGGAACACTGAAGCTTTCTTT. Translated: CASSLQRVRNTEAFF.

This chain links TRBV21-1 with TRBJ1-5. TRBV21-1 represents a pseudogene. The CDR3 contains 14 residues. The CDR3 here is CASSKTPGNQPQHF. CDR3 DNA sequence: TGTGCCAGCAGCAAAACCCCGGGCAATCAGCCCCAGCATTTT.

Only a few counts were recorded for this clone. The V gene is TRBV10-3, the J gene TRBJ1-5; D remains ambiguous. There are 14 residues in the CDR3. V was shortened by 4 bases and J by 0 bases, with 7 bases between the two germline ends. The germline gives CDR1 ENHRY, CDR2 SYGVKD. CDR3 region: CAISGDNSNQPQHF. The CDR3 region has the DNA TGTGCCATCAGTGGAGATAATAGCAATCAGCCCCAGCATTTT.

The J gene is TRBJ2-3, the V gene TRBV11-2, with 7 positions matching TRBD1. Germline lookup yields CDR1 SGHAT and CDR2 FQNNGV. The CDR3 consists of 15 residues. Trimming at V came to 7 bases and at J to 1 base, leaving 8 bases not matched to a gene. CDR3 nucleotides: TGTGCCAGCAAAAGAACAGGGGCCGGCACAGATACGCAGTATTTT. Amino acid sequence: CASKRTGAGTDTQYF.

V is TRBV19 and J is TRBJ1-1; a weak D match, TRBD1 (5 bases). CDR1 and CDR2 from the germline V gene are LNHDA and SQIVND (reference sequence). Trimming took 5 bases from V and 4 from J, leaving 11 bases between them. The CDR3 consists of 13 residues. CDR3 bases: TGTGCCAGTAGTTCAGGGTACGGCACTGAAGCTTTCTTT. Encoded protein: CASSSGYGTEAFF.

V and J are TRBV29-1 and TRBJ2-1; TRBD2 aligns across 10 bases. CDR1 SQVTM and CDR2 ANQGSEA come from the germline V gene. There are 15 residues in the CDR3. J gave up 0 bases and V 3 bases, and 2 bases lay outside the gene matches. CDR3 nucleotides: TGCAGCGTTGAGGAGCGGGAGGGCTCCTACAATGAGCAGTTCTTC. Its translation is CSVEEREGSYNEQFF.

Of note for this clone: The junction departs from germline at one end; a sequencing error may be responsible. V gene TRBV7-9 combines with J gene TRBJ1-5, with TRBD1 identical over 8 bases. This CDR3 has 14 residues. The germline V gene has CDR1 SEHNR and CDR2 FQNEAQ (reference sequence). CDR3 in amino acids: CSSSLQGGNQPQHF. In DNA form, the CDR3 reads TGTTCCAGCAGCTTACAGGGGGGAAATCAGCCCCAGCATTTT.

V gene TRBV27 combines with J gene TRBJ2-1; 9 positions match TRBD2. From germline, CDR1 is MNHEY and CDR2 SMNVEV (reference sequence). The ends lost 7 bases at V and 5 bases at J; junction bases unmatched: 12. This CDR3 spans 16 amino acids. The CDR3 is CASKQTLAGTHNEQFF. Written as DNA, the CDR3 is TGTGCCAGCAAACAAACCCTAGCGGGAACTCACAATGAGCAGTTCTTC.

This clone was recorded a few times. The chain carries TRBV28 and TRBJ1-2; TRBD1 might be the D (5 bases). The CDR3 runs to 16 residues. Germline values: CDR1 MDHEN, CDR2 SYDVKM. V lost 3 bases to trimming and J lost 7 bases, with 21 bases between them. The CDR3 DNA follows: TGTGCCAGCAGTTTGCATCATCCAGGGTCTTTAGGTGGCTACACCTTC. Its protein product is CASSLHHPGSLGGYTF.

V usage is TRBV19 and J usage is TRBJ2-3; maybe TRBD2 (6 bases). This CDR3 spans 16 amino acids. Germline V gene lookup returns CDR1 LNHDA and CDR2 SQIVND (reference sequence). Deletions cut 6 bases from V and 4 bases from J, with 20 bases between. The CDR3 coding sequence is TGTGCCAGTAGCTGGGGGGACTTCGGCGGAGCAGATACGCAGTATTTT. Translated: CASSWGDFGGADTQYF.

The chain combines TRBV6-4 with TRBJ2-1; 12 nucleotides align to TRBD2. The CDR3 runs to 14 residues. In germline, CDR1 is MRHNA, CDR2 SNTAGT. V dropped 5 bases and J dropped 5; count of bases not matched to a gene: 1. CDR3 in amino acids: CASSRLAGDNEQFF. The CDR3 DNA sequence: TGTGCCAGCAGTAGACTAGCGGGAGACAATGAGCAGTTCTTC.

V is TRBV11-3 and J is TRBJ2-1, with 11 nucleotides matching TRBD2. The germline CDR1 and CDR2 sequences are SGHNT and YENEEA. This CDR3 has 14 residues. Unmatched junction bases numbered 6, after V lost 5 bases and J lost 9 bases. The CDR3 reads CASSHSGRAGEQFF. CDR3 bases: TGTGCCAGCAGCCATAGCGGGAGGGCCGGTGAGCAGTTCTTC.

This sequence joins TRBV4-1 and TRBJ2-1, with TRBD2 matching 8 bases. The CDR3 runs to 19 residues. The J segment lost 0 bases and the V segment lost 0 bases, leaving 10 bases of the junction unmatched. Germline V gene sequence: CDR1 MGHRA, CDR2 YSYEKL. CDR3 nucleotide sequence: TGCGCCAGCAGCCAAGATTGGCTAGCGGGTAGGAGCTCCTACAATGAGCAGTTCTTC. This translates into CASSQDWLAGRSSYNEQFF.

The chain combines TRBV29-1 with TRBJ2-7; 10 nucleotides align to TRBD2. The germline V gene has CDR1 SQVTM and CDR2 ANQGSEA. The CDR3 covers 14 residues. V dropped 7 bases and J dropped 0; count of bases not matched to a gene: 6. The chain's CDR3 is CSAGLAESSYEQYF. CDR3 nucleotide sequence: TGCAGCGCAGGACTAGCGGAGAGCTCCTACGAGCAGTACTTC.

Remarks on this clone: The sample has other DNA sequences that encode this CDR3 too. The V and J genes are TRBV5-1 and TRBJ2-7; the match to TRBD2 covers 7 bases. The germline gives CDR1 SGHRS, CDR2 YFSETQ. This CDR3 region has 15 residues. V trimming: 0 bases; J trimming: 1 base; junction bases outside the gene matches: 4. CDR3 nucleotides: TGCGCCAGCAGCTTGGGGGGGGGAGGATCCTACGAGCAGTACTTC. Protein sequence: CASSLGGGGSYEQYF.

Here the CDR3 reads CSSGRAYNEQFF. The CDR3, as DNA: TGCAGTAGCGGGAGGGCTTACAATGAGCAGTTCTTC. The gene calls are TRBV29-1 and TRBJ2-1; 11 nucleotides line up with TRBD2. Germline V CDR1 and CDR2: SQVTM, ANQGSEA. CDR3 length: 12 amino acids.

This chain joins TRBV28 and TRBJ1-4; D gene unclear. Trimming removed 5 bases at V and 0 bases at J, with 10 bases between. This CDR3 region has 15 residues. Germline V gene sequence: CDR1 MDHEN, CDR2 SYDVKM. The CDR3 coding sequence is TGTGCCAGCAGTAAATGGAGGACAACTAATGAAAAACTGTTTTTT. This gives the protein CASSKWRTTNEKLFF.

The chain employs TRBV7-9 and TRBJ1-1; the D gene is possibly TRBD1 (5 bases). The CDR3 consists of 14 residues. Germline V gene sequence: CDR1 SEHNR, CDR2 FQNEAQ (reference sequence). The germline V and J ends were trimmed by 2 bases and 1 base, with 8 bases remaining between them. CDR3 sequence reads: CASSLIGQNTEAFF. The CDR3, as DNA: TGTGCCAGCAGCTTAATTGGACAGAACACTGAAGCTTTCTTT.